A single sample is the source of the 17 T cell receptor beta chains below, sequenced in a study of vaccination effects on CD4 cells after COVID-19. Antigen specificity for these receptors is unknown. Antigen-specific CD4+ T cells expanded by the ViraFEST assay with viral peptide pools were then sequenced. A 10-day culture period preceded the isolation of CD4+ T cells. Assay: immunoSEQ multiplex PCR; the TCRdb copy retains only in-frame clones and omits some. The table shows tens of thousands of clones, with approximately 74% occurring only once. This specimen consisted of CD4+ T cells from PBMCs cultured with HCoV-229E spike peptides, obtained before COVID-19 vaccination. The receptors here all came from a human donor who received a COVID-19 vaccine.

The rearrangement joins TRBV7-2 to TRBJ2-7; D is possibly TRBD2 (7 bases). The V gene's germline CDR1 is SGHTA and CDR2 FQGNSA. The CDR3 contains 14 residues. Trimming pared 4 bases from V and 5 bases from J, leaving 15 bases between. The CDR3 region has the DNA TGTGCCAGCAGCTCCAGGGGAGGGAGGAACGAGCAGTACGTC. It yields the protein CASSSRGGRNEQYV.

The chain's CDR3 is CASSHGVTETQYF. The DNA for the CDR3 is TGTGCCAGCAGCCACGGGGTTACAGAGACCCAGTACTTC. This chain connects TRBV7-2 to TRBJ2-5, with D tentatively TRBD2 (5 bases). CDR3 length: 13 residues. V gave up 5 bases and J gave up 4 bases, with 11 bases separating them. CDR1 and CDR2 from the germline V gene are SGHTA and FQGNSA.

The CDR3 region has the DNA TGTGCCAGCAGCTTAGATGGGTCAGGGACTAGCAATCAGCCCCAGCATTTT. Its translation: CASSLDGSGTSNQPQHF. The V gene is TRBV7-2, the J gene TRBJ1-5; D is perhaps TRBD1 (5 bases). Deletions cut 1 base from V and 0 bases from J, with 13 bases between. Germline assignment: CDR1 SGHTA and CDR2 FQGNSA. The CDR3 contains 17 residues. Supplemented by reference TRBV7-2 and TRBJ1-5, the full variable domain reads GAGVSQSPSNKVTEKGKDVELRCDPISGHTALYWYRQSLGQGLEFLIYFQGNSAPDKSGLPSDRFSAERTGGSVSTLTIQRTQQEDSAVYLCASSLDGSGTSNQPQHFGDGTRLSIL.

This clone was recorded a few times. The CDR3 region is CASSLDYQPQHF. CDR3 nucleotides: TGTGCCAGCAGCTTAGACTATCAGCCCCAGCATTTT. The chain combines TRBV7-9 with TRBJ1-5; the D is unclear. CDR1 is SEHNR, CDR2 FQNEAQ, per germline (reference sequence). V was trimmed by 1 base and J by 5 bases, leaving 3 bases between them. The CDR3 extends over 12 amino acids.

This clone was seen once. The V gene is TRBV7-2, the J gene TRBJ1-4, with 10 bases lining up with TRBD1. CDR3 length: 16 residues. Germline-derived CDR1 and CDR2 are SGHTA and FQGNSA. The J segment lost 7 bases and the V segment lost 2 bases, leaving 7 bases of the junction unmatched. CDR3 DNA sequence: TGTGCCAGCAGCTTAATCGGGACAGGGGCGTCTGAAAAACTGTTTTTT. This gives the protein CASSLIGTGASEKLFF.

The CDR3 spells CASSDETVRSGNTIYF. The CDR3 DNA is TGTGCCAGCAGTGACGAAACAGTGCGCTCTGGAAACACCATATATTTT. The gene calls are TRBV2 and TRBJ1-3; D remains unclear. The CDR3 length is 16 residues. Trimming removed 3 bases from V and 0 bases from J, with 12 bases in between. From germline, CDR1 is SNHLY and CDR2 FYNNEI.

The J gene is TRBJ2-1, the V gene TRBV10-3; the match to TRBD1 covers 10 bases. The CDR3 consists of 17 residues. Germline lookup yields CDR1 ENHRY and CDR2 SYGVKD. Trimming at V came to 4 bases and at J to 6 bases, leaving 12 bases not matched to a gene. The CDR3 DNA reads TGTGCCATCAGTGCATTAAGACCGGGACAGGGGAGCAATGAGCAGTTCTTC. Its translation is CAISALRPGQGSNEQFF.

This sequence joins TRBV14 and TRBJ2-4; no definite D call. Germline CDR1 reads SGHDN; CDR2 reads FVKESK. CDR3 length equals 14 residues. Trimming shortened V by 4 bases and J by 0 bases, and 7 bases separated the two germline ends. The CDR3 here is CASSPVGAKNIQYF. In nucleotides, the CDR3 is TGTGCCAGCAGCCCCGTGGGAGCCAAAAACATTCAGTACTTC.

The chain combines TRBV9 with TRBJ2-1, with D perhaps TRBD2 (7 bases). This CDR3 comprises 15 residues. Trimming removed 0 bases at V and 4 bases at J, with 11 bases between. CDR1 and CDR2 from the germline V gene are SGDLS and YYNGEE. The DNA for the CDR3 is TGTGCCAGCAGCGTAGGTGGGGGGGCTTACAATGAGCAGTTCTTC. Protein product: CASSVGGGAYNEQFF.

The chain couples TRBV10-3 to TRBJ1-2; D gene uncertain. This CDR3 has 15 amino acids. Trimming took 0 bases from V and 5 from J, leaving 13 bases between them. Per germline, CDR1 ENHRY and CDR2 SYGVKD. CDR3 sequence: CAISESTGKEYGYTF. DNA of the CDR3: TGTGCCATCAGTGAGTCGACGGGGAAGGAATATGGCTACACCTTC.

The rearrangement uses TRBV6-2 or TRBV6-3 and TRBJ2-5, with 10 bases fitting TRBD2. V trimming: 1 base; J trimming: 5 bases; junction bases outside the gene matches: 4. Germline values: CDR1 MNHEY, CDR2 SVGEGT. The CDR3 contains 15 residues. The CDR3: CASSYLAGGRETQYF. The DNA for the CDR3 is TGTGCCAGCAGTTACTTAGCGGGGGGAAGGGAGACCCAGTACTTC.

V and J are TRBV5-8 and TRBJ1-2, with D unresolved. CDR3 length: 14 residues. Trimming took off 2 bases at V and 6 bases at J, with 14 bases between the two ends. Germline lookup yields CDR1 SGHTS and CDR2 YDEGEE. Here the CDR3 reads CASSFGQTGNGYTF. The CDR3 DNA reads as TGTGCCAGCAGCTTTGGGCAAACGGGAAATGGCTACACCTTC.

The chain recombines TRBV5-4 with TRBJ2-5, with 8 bases matching TRBD2. The CDR3 sequence is 15 residues long. J lost 5 bases, V lost 2 bases, and 8 bases had no gene match. The V gene's germline CDR1 is SGHNT and CDR2 YYREEE (reference sequence). The CDR3 spells CASSFDSGGGETQYF. The CDR3 region has the DNA TGTGCCAGCAGCTTTGACAGCGGGGGAGGGGAGACCCAGTACTTC. Variable domain in full (rest from reference TRBV5-4 and TRBJ2-5): ETGVTQSPTHLIKTRGQQVTLRCSSQSGHNTVSWYQQALGQGPQFIFQYYREEENGRGNFPPRFSGLQFPNYSSELNVNALELDDSALYLCASSFDSGGGETQYFGPGTRLLVL.

The chain uses TRBV19 and TRBJ2-2; 7 bases align to TRBD1. Germline CDR1 is LNHDA and CDR2 is SQIVND (reference sequence). The CDR3 has 15 residues. After removal of 2 bases from V and 1 base from J, the junction contained 1 base not matched to a gene. The CDR3 region is CASSINRGNTGELFF. In nucleotides, the CDR3 is TGTGCCAGTAGTATAAACAGGGGGAACACCGGGGAGCTGTTTTTT.

The J gene is TRBJ1-1, the V gene TRBV23-1; TRBD1 is a possible D gene (6 bases). TRBV23-1 is an ORF, with its function uncertain. This CDR3 contains 15 residues. The V gene lost 8 bases and the J gene lost 0 bases, with 16 bases spanning the gap. The CDR3 loop is CASQIPRGLNTEAFF. As DNA, the CDR3 is TGCGCCAGCCAAATCCCCAGGGGTTTGAACACTGAAGCTTTCTTT.

The chain has TRBV10-1 and TRBJ2-4; TRBD1 agrees at 10 bases. Germline-derived CDR1 and CDR2 are WNHNN and SYGVQD (reference sequence). With V trimmed by 8 bases and J by 7 bases, 17 bases remained unmatched. The CDR3 runs to 17 residues. The CDR3 here is CASPPSRDRGAGNIQYF. CDR3 bases: TGCGCCAGCCCGCCATCCCGGGACAGGGGAGCCGGGAACATTCAGTACTTC.

The rearrangement joins TRBV18 to TRBJ2-2, with 9 bases lining up with TRBD1. V was pared by 6 bases and J by 1 base, with 3 bases of the junction left unmatched. The CDR3 runs to 15 residues. CDR1 and CDR2 (germline): KGHSH, LQKENI. The CDR3 bases are TGTGCCAGCTCTAGGGACAGGGAGAACACCGGGGAGCTGTTTTTT. It translates to CASSRDRENTGELFF.